The sequence of this TCR beta chain was determined in a study of blood T cell repertoires in COVID-19. The V and J ends lost 1 base and 1 base respectively, with 10 bases between them. CDR1 SGHTA and CDR2 FQGNSA come from the germline V gene. The CDR3 length is 15 residues. Produced via immunoSEQ multiplex PCR; TCRdb's table is partial and in-frame only. The data show approximately 99,000 clones, approximately 86% seen once. Sequencing was carried out using peripheral blood. This receptor was identified in a man aged 45-60 years with COVID-19, enrolled during active disease. The chain couples TRBV7-2 to TRBJ1-2; possibly TRBD1 for D (6 bases). The CDR3 protein is CASSLGGQFNYGYTF. The DNA of the CDR3 is TGTGCCAGCAGCTTAGGGGGACAATTTAACTATGGCTACACCTTC.